These 11 T cell receptor beta chains originate from one sample sequenced in a study of identical twins (dated by TCRdb to about 2016). The method behind the library was 5' RACE. This sample was sequenced with an Illumina HiSeq 2000. TCRdb ran its own pipeline on the public reads, namely fastp trimming at Q25 and MiXCR clone calling, and kept in-frame beta chains. Each entry is one CDR3 protein sequence, shown with its most common DNA and genes. Present in this sample are about 430,000 distinct CDR3 sequences, about 18% of which were seen just once. The ten largest clones take up 9% to 15% of the sample. The sequencing sample was made of naive T cells sorted from blood. What this sample's cell subset or site label stands for: cells isolated with a human naive T-cell isolation kit. Every receptor here comes from a man aged 50 to 60 in good health.

This clonotype was seen only a few times. The chain recombines TRBV5-1 with TRBJ2-5, with 8 bases fitting TRBD1. V lost 7 bases to trimming and J lost 3 bases; unmatched junction nucleotides: 8. The germline V gene encodes CDR1 SGHRS and CDR2 YFSETQ. The CDR3 contains 14 residues. The DNA for the CDR3 is TGCGCCAGCGGACGGAAGGACAGGGAAGAGACCCAGTACTTC. It codes for CASGRKDREETQYF.

Ten or more counts support this clonotype. The CDR3 DNA follows: TGTGCCAGCAGTGTTTCCGGACTAGAGAAACAAGCGAACACCGGGGAGCTGTTTTTT. It encodes CASSVSGLEKQANTGELFF. The chain joins TRBV2 to TRBJ2-2; 7 bases match TRBD2. The germline CDR1 and CDR2 sequences are SNHLY and FYNNEI. With 4 bases clipped from V and 0 bases from J, the junction kept 14 bases outside the gene matches. The CDR3 totals 19 residues. The full variable domain, its missing parts supplied by reference TRBV2 and TRBJ2-2, is EPEVTQTPSHQVTQMGQEVILRCVPISNHLYFYWYRQILGQKVEFLVSFYNNEISEKSEIFDDQFSVERPDGSNFTLKIRSTKLEDSAMYFCASSVSGLEKQANTGELFFGEGSRLTVL.

V is TRBV20-1 and J is TRBJ2-7, with TRBD2 identical over 10 bases. The V gene's germline CDR1 is DFQATT and CDR2 SNEGSKA (reference sequence). With V trimmed by 0 bases and J by 2 bases, 4 bases remained unmatched. There are 15 residues in the CDR3. The CDR3 DNA follows: TGCAGTGCTAGAGACACTAGCGGGGCCACCTACGAGCAGTACTTC. The encoded protein is CSARDTSGATYEQYF.

This clonotype was picked up many times. The gene calls are TRBV5-5 and TRBJ2-2, with 11 bases fitting TRBD1. This CDR3 contains 16 residues. The trim removed 4 bases at V and 7 bases at J, leaving 9 bases unmatched. The germline CDR1 and CDR2 sequences are SGHKS and YYEKEE (reference sequence). The DNA of the CDR3 is TGTGCCAGCAGCCCCGCGGGACAGGGGGTTTACGGGGAGCTGTTTTTT. Its protein is CASSPAGQGVYGELFF.

This clonotype was recorded many times. This chain uses TRBV20-1 with TRBJ2-3, with D unresolved. V was shortened by 0 bases and J by 6 bases, with 13 bases between the two germline ends. This CDR3 comprises 14 residues. Germline V gene data show CDR1 as DFQATT and CDR2 as SNEGSKA (reference sequence). CDR3 loop: CSARDLTRPDTQYF. The CDR3 DNA is TGCAGTGCTAGAGATTTAACTCGACCCGATACGCAGTATTTT.

The rearrangement uses TRBV12-3 or TRBV12-4 and TRBJ2-3; D gene uncertain. V was shortened by 10 bases and J by 4 bases, with 9 bases between the two germline ends. The CDR3 consists of 11 residues. CDR3 sequence reads: CATAPADTQYF. DNA for the CDR3: TGTGCCACTGCCCCTGCAGATACGCAGTATTTT.

The chain employs TRBV14 and TRBJ2-2, with 12 bases matching TRBD2. The CDR3 spans 17 residues. Germline V gene data show CDR1 as SGHDN and CDR2 as FVKESK. Trimming removed 4 bases from V and 5 bases from J; junction bases left unmatched: 8. In nucleotides, the CDR3 is TGTGCCAGCAGCCCAGGACTAGCGGGAATGGTAACCGGGGAGCTGTTTTTT. Amino acid sequence: CASSPGLAGMVTGELFF.

This clonotype was picked up a small number of times. The chain couples TRBV5-6 to TRBJ2-1, with no clear D. The CDR3 is 17 residues long. Trimming cost V 3 bases and J 2 bases, with 18 bases left between them. Germline CDR1 and CDR2: SGHDT and YYEEEE. CDR3 DNA: TGTGCCAGCAGCTCCACATACCTCCCAAACCCCTACAATGAGCAGTTCTTC. This translates into CASSSTYLPNPYNEQFF.

This clonotype was recorded a few times. This chain joins TRBV11-1 and TRBJ2-7; D is perhaps TRBD1 (6 bases). V shed 1 base and J shed 2 bases, with 21 bases lying between them. The CDR3 consists of 18 residues. Germline V lookup: CDR1 SGHAT, CDR2 FQDESV (reference sequence). The CDR3 sequence: CASSLDGYLRTATYEQYF. Written as DNA, the CDR3 is TGTGCCAGCAGCTTAGACGGTTATCTTCGGACAGCGACCTACGAGCAGTACTTC.

This clonotype was found a few times. This rearrangement joins TRBV5-1 to TRBJ2-7, with TRBD1 matching over 9 bases. This CDR3 comprises 14 residues. V shed 0 bases and J 6 bases; nucleotides not matched to a gene: 4. Per the germline V gene, CDR1 is SGHRS and CDR2 is YFSETQ. The CDR3 DNA is TGCGCCAGCAGCTTGGAGGGACAGGGAACCGAGCAGTACTTC. This encodes CASSLEGQGTEQYF. The complete variable domain, with remaining parts taken from reference TRBV5-1 and TRBJ2-7, reads KAGVTQTPRYLIKTRGQQVTLSCSPISGHRSVSWYQQTPGQGLQFLFEYFSETQRNKGNFPGRFSGRQFSNSRSEMNVSTLELGDSALYLCASSLEGQGTEQYFGPGTRLTVT.

The genes are TRBV6-5 and TRBJ1-1; D unresolved. Trimming stripped 4 bases from V and 2 bases from J, with 11 bases between. CDR1 and CDR2 from the germline V gene are MNHEY and SVGAGI. The CDR3 consists of 14 residues. The CDR3 protein is CASSSRWGNTEAFF. In DNA form, the CDR3 reads TGTGCCAGCAGTTCGAGGTGGGGTAACACTGAAGCTTTCTTT.